These 16 T cell receptor beta chains were sequenced from one sample in a study of technical replicates of blood from a few donors. Libraries were prepared by immunoSEQ multiplex PCR; TCRdb keeps only in-frame clonotypes and omits some of them. The sample shows about 74,000 clones, 75% to 85% of them seen only once. Source material: PBMCs. These receptors came from a human donor in good health. Some clones in this sample may be carry-over from other donors' samples.

This clone was counted between two and nine times. The rearrangement links TRBV7-9 to TRBJ1-6; possible D gene TRBD1, 6 bases. The V and J ends lost 5 bases and 10 bases respectively, with 15 bases between them. The CDR3 spans 14 residues. Germline V lookup: CDR1 SEHNR, CDR2 FQNEAQ (reference sequence). In DNA form, the CDR3 reads TGTGCCAGCAGCCCGGGGGGCGGGGGCTCACCCCTCCACTTT. Translated, it gives CASSPGGGGSPLHF.

The genes are TRBV7-2 and TRBJ2-7; a possible D gene is TRBD2 (5 bases). The V gene lost 1 base and the J gene lost 1 base, with 14 bases spanning the gap. Looked up from germline, CDR1 is SGHTA and CDR2 is FQGNSA. There are 16 residues in the CDR3. CDR3 in amino acids: CASSLGTGFGSYEQYF. CDR3 DNA sequence: TGTGCCAGCAGCTTAGGTACGGGGTTTGGGTCCTACGAGCAGTACTTC.

The V and J genes are TRBV19 and TRBJ2-7; 8 bases are a match to TRBD2. Germline V lookup: CDR1 LNHDA, CDR2 SQIVND (reference sequence). This CDR3 has 14 residues. Trimming took 4 bases from V and 2 from J; bases not matched to a gene: 4. The CDR3 loop reads CASSSYGRAYEQYF. The CDR3 bases are TGTGCCAGTAGTAGTTACGGGAGGGCCTACGAGCAGTACTTC.

The rearrangement links TRBV28 to TRBJ2-7; TRBD1 might be the D (7 bases). V lost 3 bases and J lost 0, with 18 bases in between. The CDR3 is made up of 17 amino acids. CDR1 is MDHEN and CDR2 is SYDVKM in the germline V gene. CDR3 region: CASSLILGQTSSYEQYF. Here the CDR3 DNA reads TGTGCCAGCAGTTTGATTTTGGGACAGACTAGCTCCTACGAGCAGTACTTC.

Only a few counts were recorded for this clone. The CDR3 nucleotides read TGTGCCAGCAGCTTTGGGACACCACGTTGGAGCACTGAAGCTTTCTTT. Protein: CASSFGTPRWSTEAFF. The gene calls are TRBV11-2 and TRBJ1-1; tentatively, D is TRBD1 (6 bases). Trimming left V 3 bases short and J 4 bases short, with 18 bases between. The CDR3 is made up of 16 amino acids. Germline CDR1 SGHAT, CDR2 FQNNGV.

This clone was seen only a few times. The chain employs TRBV5-4 and TRBJ2-2; 13 bases line up with TRBD2. The CDR3 sequence is 19 residues long. Germline CDR1 SGHNT, CDR2 YYREEE (reference sequence). The V gene end was trimmed by 2 bases and the J gene end by 2 bases; junction bases not matched to a gene: 9. CDR3: CASSLLAGLAGPNTGELFF. CDR3 bases: TGTGCCAGCAGCTTATTAGCGGGACTAGCGGGGCCAAACACCGGGGAGCTGTTTTTT. Full variable domain (remainder filled in from reference TRBV5-4 and TRBJ2-2): ETGVTQSPTHLIKTRGQQVTLRCSSQSGHNTVSWYQQALGQGPQFIFQYYREEENGRGNFPPRFSGLQFPNYSSELNVNALELDDSALYLCASSLLAGLAGPNTGELFFGEGSRLTVL.

The genes are TRBV4-3 and TRBJ2-5, with a possible D match to TRBD2 (5 bases). The CDR3 runs to 14 residues. V was shortened by 2 bases and J by 2 bases, with 9 bases between the two germline ends. Germline V gene lookup returns CDR1 LGHNA and CDR2 YSLEER. DNA for the CDR3: TGCGCCAGCAGCCAATGGACTGTTCAAGAGACCCAGTACTTC. This translates into CASSQWTVQETQYF.

The chain links TRBV19 to TRBJ2-7; D might be TRBD2 (6 bases). Germline lookup yields CDR1 LNHDA and CDR2 SQIVND (reference sequence). V dropped 5 bases and J dropped 1 base, with 12 bases sitting between them. The CDR3 consists of 14 residues. The CDR3 bases are TGTGCCAGTAGTTGGGACTGGGAATCCTACGAGCAGTACTTC. It codes for CASSWDWESYEQYF.

For the CDR3, the DNA is TGCGCCAGCACCCCAATCAGTACAGCTAACACTGAAGCTTTCTTT. It yields the protein CASTPISTANTEAFF. The chain recombines TRBV5-1 with TRBJ1-1; D not certain. CDR1 is SGHRS, CDR2 YFSETQ, per germline. Trimming removed 6 bases from V and 2 bases from J, with 17 bases in between. The CDR3 is 15 amino acids.

In this sample, this clone turned up once. The chain is built from TRBV7-6 and TRBJ1-2; possible D gene TRBD1, 6 bases. V was clipped by 1 base and J by 7 bases, with 10 bases between them. From germline, CDR1 is SGHVS and CDR2 FNYEAQ. This CDR3 contains 13 residues. The CDR3 DNA sequence: TGTGCCAGCAGCTTAGACAGGGCAAGTGGCTACACCTTC. It is translated as CASSLDRASGYTF.

The gene calls are TRBV5-1 and TRBJ2-5; TRBD2 matches 10 bases. CDR3 size: 17 residues. Germline-derived CDR1 and CDR2 are SGHRS and YFSETQ. V lost 0 bases, J lost 0 bases, and 5 bases stayed unmatched. The CDR3 DNA reads TGCGCCAGCAGCTTGGTAACTAGCGGGGACCACCAAGAGACCCAGTACTTC. Translation gives CASSLVTSGDHQETQYF. The whole variable domain, remainder taken from reference TRBV5-1 and TRBJ2-5, is KAGVTQTPRYLIKTRGQQVTLSCSPISGHRSVSWYQQTPGQGLQFLFEYFSETQRNKGNFPGRFSGRQFSNSRSEMNVSTLELGDSALYLCASSLVTSGDHQETQYFGPGTRLLVL.

The rearrangement links TRBV5-1 to TRBJ1-1; possible D gene TRBD1, 6 bases. This CDR3 has 15 amino acids. Trimming shortened V by 4 bases and J by 4 bases, and 17 bases separated the two germline ends. The germline gives CDR1 SGHRS, CDR2 YFSETQ. CDR3 amino acids: CASSRFDRRSTEAFF. CDR3 sequence (DNA): TGCGCCAGCAGCCGGTTCGACAGGAGGAGCACTGAAGCTTTCTTT. The complete variable domain, with remaining parts taken from reference TRBV5-1 and TRBJ1-1, reads KAGVTQTPRYLIKTRGQQVTLSCSPISGHRSVSWYQQTPGQGLQFLFEYFSETQRNKGNFPGRFSGRQFSNSRSEMNVSTLELGDSALYLCASSRFDRRSTEAFFGQGTRLTVV.

The rearrangement joins TRBV9 to TRBJ2-3; 11 nucleotides align to TRBD2. The trim removed 4 bases at V and 4 bases at J, leaving 14 bases unmatched. The CDR3 runs to 18 residues. Germline loops: CDR1 SGDLS, CDR2 YYNGEE. The DNA of the CDR3 is TGTGCCAGCAGCCCCTTGTTTAGCGGGAGGGCCGGGGCAGATACGCAGTATTTT. It specifies CASSPLFSGRAGADTQYF.

For this clone: The sample contains more than one DNA sequence encoding this CDR3. The chain links TRBV15 to TRBJ1-1, with a possible D match to TRBD1 (5 bases). Germline CDR1 LNHNV, CDR2 YYDKDF (reference sequence). The CDR3 covers 14 residues. Deletions cut 0 bases from V and 2 bases from J, with 7 bases between. In DNA form, the CDR3 reads TGTGCCACCAGCAGAGAAGACAGAAACACTGAAGCTTTCTTT. This gives the protein CATSREDRNTEAFF.

This clone has only a few counts. The V call is TRBV9, the J call TRBJ2-1; TRBD1 matches at 12 bases. Germline CDR1 and CDR2: SGDLS and YYNGEE. The CDR3 runs to 19 residues. With V trimmed by 0 bases and J by 6 bases, 13 bases remained unmatched. The CDR3 here is CASSVGGQGAPFRPNEQFF. In nucleotides, the CDR3 is TGTGCCAGCAGCGTAGGGGGACAGGGGGCCCCATTTAGACCCAATGAGCAGTTCTTC.

This chain uses TRBV6-1 with TRBJ1-5, with no clear D. V dropped 7 bases and J dropped 12 bases, with 13 bases sitting between them. Germline V CDR1 and CDR2: MNHNS, SASEGT. The CDR3 totals 11 residues. The CDR3 DNA sequence: TGTGCCAGCATCAAAGGGAGGGACCAGCATTTT. Protein: CASIKGRDQHF.